This paragraph reports one TCR beta chain. The germline gives CDR1 KGHSH, CDR2 LQKENI. V shed 6 bases and J shed 2 bases, with 23 bases lying between them. This CDR3 contains 18 residues. This specimen comes from a study of blood T cell repertoires in COVID-19. Across the whole study: The samples span acute and convalescent COVID-19 from the United States, Italy and Spain. PBMCs, B-cell-depleted T cells, or T cells were the source of the cDNA or gDNA that made up the material.

In the authors' workflow: Estimation of nucleated cell counts relied on the amplification of reference gene primers. Profiled with immunoSEQ multiplex PCR; TCRdb holds only in-frame clones, not every one. That table supplies the V and J calls and clone size; D and trimming were determined from the DNA. This sample yields about 150,000 clones, of which about nine tenths are seen a single time; under 2.5% belongs to the top ten. The TCR comes from a woman aged 70 to 79 with acute or convalescent COVID-19. This sequence joins TRBV18 and TRBJ1-5; D might be TRBD1 (6 bases). The sample comprised peripheral blood. The chain's CDR3 is CASSDRGQGRSGNQPQHF. The CDR3 coding sequence is TGTGCCAGCTCCGACCGCGGGCAGGGGCGCTCTGGCAATCAGCCCCAGCATTTT.